The 26 T cell receptor beta chains listed next were all sequenced from one sample in a study of metastatic and nonmetastatic thyroid tumors. All patients were untreated before thyroid surgery. TCRdb reprocessed the PCR reads via MiXCR. Among 25,000 to 30,000 clones listed, under 15% were seen once. Specimen: blood. These receptors were obtained from a female donor with papillary thyroid cancer or a benign thyroid nodule (not recorded which). Some clones in this sample may be carry-over from other donors' samples.

To note about this clone: The CDR3 end shows no conserved phenylalanine or tryptophan, and so a read error is likely. The J gene is TRBJ1-5, the V gene TRBV20-1; D not certain. Germline V gives CDR1 DFQATT, CDR2 SNEGSKA (reference sequence). CDR3 length: 13 amino acids. V gave up 5 bases and J gave up 0 bases, with 8 bases separating them. The CDR3 DNA follows: TGCAGTGCTCTGGAACTTAGCAATCAGCCCCAGCATTCT. Amino acids: CSALELSNQPQHS.

The sample holds many counts of this clone. The chain has TRBV7-9 and TRBJ1-2; TRBD1 might be the D (6 bases). The CDR3 contains 15 residues. The germline CDR1 and CDR2 sequences are SEHNR and FQNEAQ (reference sequence). The V end was cut by 5 bases, the J end by 0 bases, with 13 bases between. CDR3 in DNA: TGTGCCAGCAGCCCCACAGGGAATGCTAACTATGGCTACACCTTC. Its protein product is CASSPTGNANYGYTF.

This clone appeared many times. The gene calls are TRBV6-1 and TRBJ2-1; 9 bases map to TRBD1. Losses at the gene ends were 3 bases for V and 7 bases for J; bases not matched to a gene: 7. The germline CDR1 and CDR2 sequences are MNHNS and SASEGT. This CDR3 spans 15 amino acids. The DNA for the CDR3 is TGTGCCAGCAGTGACGCCGGGACAGGGTGGAATGAGCAGTTCTTC. Protein: CASSDAGTGWNEQFF.

This clone appeared many times. The chain uses TRBV20-1 and TRBJ2-7; 7 positions match TRBD1. This CDR3 contains 12 residues. The V segment lost 5 bases and the J segment 4 bases; nucleotides outside the gene matches: 5. Germline assignment: CDR1 DFQATT and CDR2 SNEGSKA (reference sequence). CDR3 amino acids: CSAASRGYEQYF. CDR3 coding DNA: TGCAGTGCTGCTAGCAGGGGGTACGAGCAGTACTTC.

The sample holds many counts of this clone. The chain's CDR3 is CASSLSRVADTQYF. The CDR3, as DNA: TGTGCCAGCAGCTTAAGCAGGGTGGCAGATACGCAGTATTTT. The V gene is TRBV7-3, the J gene TRBJ2-3, with D perhaps matching TRBD1 (5 bases). Germline assignment: CDR1 SGHTA and CDR2 FQGTGA. The V and J ends lost 1 base and 4 bases respectively, with 9 bases between them. The CDR3 loop spans 14 amino acids.

The chain joins TRBV9 to TRBJ2-2; TRBD2 is a possible D gene (5 bases). The V end was cut by 4 bases, the J end by 5 bases, with 18 bases between. Germline CDR1 SGDLS, CDR2 YYNGEE. The CDR3 length is 16 residues. The CDR3 bases are TGTGCCAGCAGCAAATTCGGGGATGCCATAACCGGGGAGCTGTTTTTT. It yields the protein CASSKFGDAITGELFF.

The rearrangement links TRBV5-3 to TRBJ1-2, with unresolved D. TRBV5-3 is labeled an ORF, and its function is uncertain. Trimming stripped 0 bases from V and 8 bases from J, with 14 bases between. This CDR3 is built from 14 residues. The CDR3 DNA reads TGTGCCAGAAGCTTGGGGGCTCCCTGGAAGGGCTACACCTTC. As protein: CARSLGAPWKGYTF.

This clone has ten or more counts. The chain links TRBV2 to TRBJ1-2; D is unclear. CDR3 length: 11 amino acids. Per the germline V gene, CDR1 is SNHLY and CDR2 is FYNNEI. In DNA form, the CDR3 reads TGTGGAGAGAGGGAGGACTATGGCTACACCTTC. Its protein product is CGEREDYGYTF. Using reference TRBV2 and TRBJ1-2 for the parts outside the CDR3, the full variable domain is EPEVTQTPSHQVTQMGQEVILRCVPISNHLYFYWYRQILGQKVEFLVSFYNNEISEKSEIFDDQFSVERPDGSNFTLKIRSTKLEDSAMYFCGEREDYGYTFGSGTRLTVV.

This clone was recorded many times. The chain carries TRBV19 and TRBJ1-1; D unresolved. This CDR3 has 14 amino acids. The germline V and J ends were trimmed by 7 bases and 3 bases, with 15 bases remaining between them. Germline CDR1 and CDR2: LNHDA and SQIVND (reference sequence). The CDR3 sequence is CASKVGREDTEAFF. The CDR3 nucleotides read TGTGCCAGTAAGGTAGGACGGGAGGACACTGAAGCTTTCTTT.

This clone was counted at least ten times. The rearrangement links TRBV5-6 to TRBJ2-7; possibly TRBD2 for D (5 bases). Per germline, CDR1 SGHDT and CDR2 YYEEEE. The CDR3 consists of 13 residues. Deletions cut 4 bases from V and 3 bases from J, with 11 bases between. This CDR3 is CASSPRGYYEQYF. The CDR3 nucleotides are TGTGCCAGCAGCCCTCGGGGATACTACGAGCAGTACTTC.

Ten or more counts support this clone. This chain connects TRBV7-9 to TRBJ2-5; 9 bases map to TRBD1. There are 16 residues in the CDR3. CDR1 SEHNR and CDR2 FQNEAQ come from the germline V gene (reference sequence). V lost 2 bases to trimming and J lost 0 bases; unmatched junction nucleotides: 4. The CDR3 DNA follows: TGTGCCAGCAGCTTATCGTGGGACAGGGACCAAGAGACCCAGTACTTC. Protein: CASSLSWDRDQETQYF.

Ten or more counts support this clone. The chain couples TRBV14 to TRBJ2-1, with TRBD2 matching over 10 bases. The CDR3 loop spans 15 amino acids. CDR1 SGHDN and CDR2 FVKESK come from the germline V gene. Unmatched junction bases numbered 4, after V lost 4 bases and J lost 4 bases. CDR3 in amino acids: CASSPGLALYNEQFF. CDR3 sequence (DNA): TGTGCCAGCAGCCCGGGACTAGCGCTATACAATGAGCAGTTCTTC. Filled out from reference TRBV14 and TRBJ2-1, the complete variable domain reads EAGVTQFPSHSVIEKGQTVTLRCDPISGHDNLYWYRRVMGKEIKFLLHFVKESKQDESGMPNNRFLAERTGGTYSTLKVQPAELEDSGVYFCASSPGLALYNEQFFGPGTRLTVL.

The chain combines TRBV11-2 with TRBJ1-2, with D unclear. This CDR3 is built from 13 residues. CDR1 and CDR2 from the germline V gene are SGHAT and FQNNGV. Trimming cost V 0 bases and J 4 bases, with 6 bases left between them. This CDR3 reads CASSLENGYGYTF. CDR3 sequence (DNA): TGTGCCAGCAGCTTAGAGAATGGCTATGGCTACACCTTC.

This clone was recorded many times. The CDR3 DNA reads as TGTGCCAGCAGCGTAGGGAGGGGGCGCGATCAGCCCCAGCATTTT. Translation gives CASSVGRGRDQPQHF. The rearrangement uses TRBV9 and TRBJ1-5; 7 bases match TRBD1. The length of the CDR3 is 15 residues. The V gene's germline CDR1 is SGDLS and CDR2 YYNGEE. The J segment lost 5 bases and the V segment lost 0 bases, leaving 5 bases of the junction unmatched. Using reference TRBV9 and TRBJ1-5 for the parts outside the CDR3, the full variable domain is DSGVTQTPKHLITATGQRVTLRCSPRSGDLSVYWYQQSLDQGLQFLIQYYNGEERAKGNILERFSAQQFPDLHSELNLSSLELGDSALYFCASSVGRGRDQPQHFGDGTRLSIL.

Note on this clone: The conserved final phenylalanine or tryptophan is absent from the CDR3, which likely points to a read error. This chain uses TRBV4-1 with TRBJ2-7; 13 nucleotides line up with TRBD2. CDR1 is MGHRA, CDR2 YSYEKL, per germline. The CDR3 covers 15 residues. CDR3 bases: TGCGCCATCAGCCAGGGACTAGCGGGATTATACGAGCAGTACTTA. Translated: CAISQGLAGLYEQYL.

This clone was seen many times. The chain links TRBV18 to TRBJ2-5; D is unresolved. Germline loops: CDR1 KGHSH, CDR2 LQKENI. Deletions cut 5 bases from V and 3 bases from J, with 10 bases between. This CDR3 region has 13 residues. As DNA, the CDR3 is TGTGCCAGCTCATTAGGGCAGGAAGAGACCCAGTACTTC. The encoded protein is CASSLGQEETQYF. Drawing the rest from reference TRBV18 and TRBJ2-5, the complete variable domain is NAGVMQNPRHLVRRRGQEARLRCSPMKGHSHVYWYRQLPEEGLKFMVYLQKENIIDESGMPKERFSAEFPKEGPSILRIQQVVRGDSAAYFCASSLGQEETQYFGPGTRLLVL.

This clone was observed many times. This chain links TRBV7-9 with TRBJ2-1; D ambiguous. Per germline, CDR1 SEHNR and CDR2 FQNEAQ (reference sequence). Trimming left V 4 bases short and J 8 bases short, with 18 bases between. CDR3 length: 15 amino acids. The DNA of the CDR3 is TGTGCCAGCAGCTCCCCCCGTTCGTTTGGGGATGAGCAGTTCTTC. Amino acid sequence: CASSSPRSFGDEQFF. Full variable domain (remainder filled in from reference TRBV7-9 and TRBJ2-1): DTGVSQNPRHKITKRGQNVTFRCDPISEHNRLYWYRQTLGQGPEFLTYFQNEAQLEKSRLLSDRFSAERPKGSFSTLEIQRTEQGDSAMYLCASSSPRSFGDEQFFGPGTRLTVL.

With regard to this clone: This clone may be a read error of a much larger clone one base away. V and J are TRBV20-1 and TRBJ2-3; 8 bases are shared with TRBD1. The length of the CDR3 is 14 residues. Germline CDR1 DFQATT, CDR2 SNEGSKA (reference sequence). The CDR3 protein is CSAHRGTDTVTQYF. CDR3 DNA: TGCAGTGCTCACAGGGGGACGGACACAGTTACGCAGTATTTT.

This clone was recorded many times. The J gene is TRBJ2-7, the V gene TRBV28, with D hard to call. Trimming cost V 7 bases and J 2 bases, with 15 bases left between them. Germline assignment: CDR1 MDHEN and CDR2 SYDVKM. This CDR3 is 14 amino acids long. CDR3 DNA: TGTGCCAGCAATACCTTCGACGGTACCTACGAGCAGTACTTC. Protein product: CASNTFDGTYEQYF. The full variable domain, rest sourced from reference TRBV28 and TRBJ2-7, is DVKVTQSSRYLVKRTGEKVFLECVQDMDHENMFWYRQDPGLGLRLIYFSYDVKMKEKGDIPEGYSVSREKKERFSLILESASTNQTSMYLCASNTFDGTYEQYFGPGTRLTVT.

The genes are TRBV20-1 and TRBJ2-1; D unresolved. The CDR3 contains 11 residues. CDR1 and CDR2 (germline): DFQATT, SNEGSKA (reference sequence). V was clipped by 2 bases and J by 9 bases, with 8 bases between them. This chain's CDR3 is CSARSWAEQFF. The CDR3 DNA follows: TGCAGTGCTAGAAGTTGGGCTGAGCAGTTCTTC.

This clone is medium-sized (0.01 to 0.1%) by share. V and J are TRBV6-1 and TRBJ2-1; D assignment may be TRBD1 or TRBD2 (5 bases each). The germline V gene has CDR1 MNHNS and CDR2 SASEGT. The CDR3 covers 16 residues. V lost 0 bases and J 1 base, leaving 10 bases between the germline ends. DNA for the CDR3: TGTGCCAGCAGTGAAGCGCTGAGGGGATCCTACAATGAGCAGTTCTTC. Its translation is CASSEALRGSYNEQFF.

V is TRBV20-1 and J is TRBJ2-7, with D maybe TRBD2 (6 bases). CDR1 is DFQATT and CDR2 is SNEGSKA in the germline V gene (reference sequence). V lost 1 base to trimming and J lost 5 bases, with 21 bases between them. The CDR3 runs 16 residues. The CDR3 is CSARAEGRGPRDEQYF. CDR3 DNA: TGCAGTGCTAGAGCGGAAGGGCGGGGCCCCCGGGACGAGCAGTACTTC.

The chain joins TRBV20-1 to TRBJ2-7; D perhaps matches TRBD1 (5 bases). The CDR3 sequence is 14 residues long. The ends were cut back, 0 bases at V and 3 bases at J, with 12 bases in the middle. CDR1 DFQATT and CDR2 SNEGSKA come from the germline V gene (reference sequence). The CDR3 coding sequence is TGCAGTGCTAGAGAGGCTAAGGGGAACTACGAGCAGTACTTC. It is translated as CSAREAKGNYEQYF.

This clone was found many times. The chain carries TRBV24-1 and TRBJ1-4, with 9 positions matching TRBD1. Germline V gene sequence: CDR1 KGHDR, CDR2 SFDVKD. The CDR3 sequence is 19 residues long. V was pared by 1 base and J by 1 base, with 9 bases of the junction left unmatched. The CDR3 bases are TGTGCCACCAGTGATTTTGACAGGGGGGAAATTGGAACTAATGAAAAACTGTTTTTT. It yields the protein CATSDFDRGEIGTNEKLFF.

This clone was found many times. The genes are TRBV7-9 and TRBJ2-5; a weak D match, TRBD2 (6 bases). The CDR3 is 14 residues long. The V end lost 1 base, the J end lost 1 base, and 7 bases lay between the germline ends. Germline V gives CDR1 SEHNR, CDR2 FQNEAQ (reference sequence). The CDR3 region is CASSLVGGQETQYF. The CDR3 DNA is TGTGCCAGCAGCTTAGTGGGGGGCCAAGAGACCCAGTACTTC. The full variable domain, with the rest looked up from reference TRBV7-9 and TRBJ2-5, is DTGVSQNPRHKITKRGQNVTFRCDPISEHNRLYWYRQTLGQGPEFLTYFQNEAQLEKSRLLSDRFSAERPKGSFSTLEIQRTEQGDSAMYLCASSLVGGQETQYFGPGTRLLVL.

Remarks on this clone: The CDR3 carries no conserved terminal phenylalanine or tryptophan, so it likely arises from a read error. The J gene is TRBJ2-3, the V gene TRBV19, with 9 bases aligning to TRBD2. Germline lookup yields CDR1 LNHDA and CDR2 SQIVND (reference sequence). There are 18 residues in the CDR3. The CDR3 is CSSSNQISGSGGTDTQYS. The CDR3 DNA reads as TGTTCCAGTAGTAACCAGATTAGCGGGAGTGGTGGCACAGATACGCAGTATTCT.